The TCR beta chain under discussion was sequenced for a study of persistence of HIV-infected CD4 T cells. The study's findings and limits: Degenerate expanded CDR3beta sequences were enriched among CMV- and Gag-responding cells. Rare CMV-responding cells carrying HIV-1 proviruses were not analyzed separately for TCR.

An overlapping HIV-1 Gag peptide pool stimulated these cells at 0.85 to 1 ug/peptide/mL. CD40L/CD69 double-negative CD45RO-high memory CD4+ T cells were collected. Donors were HIV-1-infected adults who began suppressive ART during chronic infection. With 3 bases clipped from V and 6 bases from J, the junction kept 8 bases outside the gene matches. In germline, CDR1 is WNHNN, CDR2 SYGVQD (reference sequence). This CDR3 has 15 residues. For this clone: Antigen specificity is unknown.

The immunoSEQ assay was version 4, run in survey mode. Here immunoSEQ multiplex PCR was the method, and the copy in TCRdb shows in-frame clones only, minus some. Of about 39,000 clones in the sample, about 83% were seen once. J is TRBJ2-3 and V is TRBV10-1; 8 nucleotides line up with TRBD2. The sequence was obtained from an adult with HIV. The donor label of this sample is uncertain. The specimen comprised cultured CD4+ T cells from PBMCs, sampled from a patient who received antiretroviral therapy. The CDR3 sequence is CASSESSGGGDTQYF. The CDR3 nucleotides read TGCGCCAGCAGTGAATCTTCTGGCGGGGGGGATACGCAGTATTTT.